This T cell receptor (beta chain) was observed in a study of T cells in Graves' hyperthyroidism and ophthalmopathy. Notes on the study in general: Most expanded thyroid clonotypes above 0.001 also appeared in blood.

Concerning this clonotype: Antigen specificity is unknown.

Together with thyroid ultrasound, orbital computed tomography, serum thyroxine and TRAb, clinical symptoms were used for diagnoses. Fresh 10 ml peripheral blood yielded PBMCs. What was amplified from RNA transcripts were TCR beta CDR3 regions. The HTBI set primed first-round TCR CDR3 RT-PCR. MiXCR, run by TCRdb on the multiplex PCR reads, gives a single entry per CDR3 protein. The sample includes hundreds of thousands of distinct CDR3 sequences, around 15% of them seen just once. This CDR3 is 15 amino acids long. Trimming took off 4 bases at V and 4 bases at J, with 17 bases between the two ends. From germline, CDR1 is SGHRS and CDR2 YFSETQ.

The source of this sequence is a woman in her thirties or forties with Graves' ophthalmopathy. The sequencing sample was made of blood. The V call is TRBV5-1, the J call TRBJ1-2; D perhaps matches TRBD1 (6 bases). The CDR3 here is CASSRTQGLGYGYTF. In nucleotides, the CDR3 is TGCGCCAGCAGCCGAACCCAGGGGTTGGGCTATGGCTACACCTTC.